This TCR beta chain was obtained from a study of control samples from healthy donors and cancer patients. Assay used: immunoSEQ multiplex PCR; TCRdb lists only in-frame clones, some missing. Of 65,000 to 80,000 clones listed, under 90% are singletons. The CDR3 length is 14 residues. V was trimmed by 5 bases and J by 0 bases, leaving 10 bases between them. The V gene's germline CDR1 is SEHNR and CDR2 FQNEAQ (reference sequence). This TCR was sampled from a woman aged 50 to 65 with colorectal cancer. What was sequenced was PBMCs. The V and J genes are TRBV7-9 and TRBJ2-5; tentative D call: TRBD1 (5 bases). Here the CDR3 DNA reads TGTGCCAGCAGCACTACCAGGGACCAAGAGACCCAGTACTTC. Translating gives CASSTTRDQETQYF. The entire variable domain, with the rest obtained from reference TRBV7-9 and TRBJ2-5, is as follows: DTGVSQNPRHKITKRGQNVTFRCDPISEHNRLYWYRQTLGQGPEFLTYFQNEAQLEKSRLLSDRFSAERPKGSFSTLEIQRTEQGDSAMYLCASSTTRDQETQYFGPGTRLLVL.